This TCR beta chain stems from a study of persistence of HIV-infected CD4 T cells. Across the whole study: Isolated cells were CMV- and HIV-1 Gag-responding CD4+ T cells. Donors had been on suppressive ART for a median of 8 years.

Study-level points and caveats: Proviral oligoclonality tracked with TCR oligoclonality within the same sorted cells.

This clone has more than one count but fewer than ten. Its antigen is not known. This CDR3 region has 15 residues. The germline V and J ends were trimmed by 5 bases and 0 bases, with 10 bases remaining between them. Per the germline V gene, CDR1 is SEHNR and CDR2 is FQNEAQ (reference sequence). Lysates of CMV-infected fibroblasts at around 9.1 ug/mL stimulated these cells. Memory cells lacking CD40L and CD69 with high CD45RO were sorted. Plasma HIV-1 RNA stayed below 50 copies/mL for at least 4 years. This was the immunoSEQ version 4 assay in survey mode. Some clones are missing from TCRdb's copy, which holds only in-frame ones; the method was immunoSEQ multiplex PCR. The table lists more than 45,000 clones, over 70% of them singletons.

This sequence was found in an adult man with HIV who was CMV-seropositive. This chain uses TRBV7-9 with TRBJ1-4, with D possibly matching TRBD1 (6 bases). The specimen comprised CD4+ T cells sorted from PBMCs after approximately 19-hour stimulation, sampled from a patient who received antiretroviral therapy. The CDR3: CASSPEGATNEKLFF. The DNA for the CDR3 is TGTGCCAGCAGCCCAGAGGGGGCAACTAATGAAAAACTGTTTTTT.